One and the same sample provided the 22 T cell receptor beta chains below, sequenced in a study of T cell clonality in common variable immunodeficiency. TCRdb keeps only in-frame clones here, not all; method: immunoSEQ multiplex PCR. This sample has about 60,000 clones, each found more than once. Sequenced material: peripheral blood mononuclear cells. The source of these receptors is a person aged 18-70 years in good health.

This clone was counted ten times or more. The read comes to an end 3 residues before the CDR3 does, leaving the germline J gene to fill in the end. The chain is built from TRBV20-1 and TRBJ2-1; 8 nucleotides align to TRBD1. Trimming at V came to 7 bases and at J to 9 bases, leaving 11 bases not matched to a gene. This CDR3 is 13 amino acids long. The V gene's germline CDR1 is DFQATT and CDR2 SNEGSKA (reference sequence). The CDR3 bases that were read are TGCAGTGAACTCGTCCAGGGGGCTAGTGAG. Translated: CSELVQGASE. The whole CDR3 protein reads CSELVQGASEQFF.

This clone was recorded at least ten times. The sequence runs out 3 residues before the end of the CDR3; the remainder is reconstructed from the germline J gene. The rearrangement uses TRBV12-3 or TRBV12-4 and TRBJ2-5; D perhaps matches TRBD1 (7 bases). CDR3 length equals 14 residues. The V and J ends lost 2 bases and 5 bases respectively, with 12 bases between them. The CDR3 bases that were read are TGTGCCAGCAGTTTATTCGCAGGGGGGGAGACC. Its protein product is CASSLFAGGET. The complete CDR3 reads CASSLFAGGETQYF.

This clone appeared many times. Read sequence stops 3 residues before the CDR3 end, and the germline J gene provides the missing end. The chain employs TRBV5-1 and TRBJ2-6, with 7 bases identical to TRBD2. Looked up from germline, CDR1 is SGHRS and CDR2 is YFSETQ. The length of the CDR3 is 19 residues. With 0 bases clipped from V and 0 bases from J, the junction kept 9 bases outside the gene matches. The CDR3 protein is CASSLAGGIDVSGANVLTF. The CDR3 DNA, read in part, is TGCGCCAGCAGCTTGGCCGGGGGGATTGATGTCTCTGGGGCCAACGTC.

This clone came up many times. The read ends 3 residues early relative to the CDR3; the germline J gene fills the gap. The chain employs TRBV29-1 and TRBJ1-1; D not certain. The germline V gene has CDR1 SQVTM and CDR2 ANQGSEA. There are 10 residues in the CDR3. The DNA read from the CDR3 is TGCACCGGGCGGGCCACTGAA. It translates to CTGRATE. The whole CDR3 sequence reads CTGRATEAFF.

This clone was counted many times. Here the CDR3 reads CASRTDITYEQYF. The sequenced part of the CDR3 DNA is TGCGCCAGCAGGACGGACATCACCTACGAG. The gene calls are TRBV10-2 and TRBJ2-7; the D gene is possibly TRBD1 (5 bases). The read is 3 residues too short to cover the CDR3 end, so that end is filled in from the germline J gene. The germline V and J ends were trimmed by 6 bases and 2 bases, with 11 bases remaining between them. Germline V gives CDR1 WSHSY, CDR2 SAAADI. This CDR3 contains 13 residues.

This clone occurred many times. The CDR3 loop is CSAEGGHYGYTF. CDR3 DNA, as far as it was read: TGCAGTGCTGAGGGGGGGCACTATGGC. The chain employs TRBV20-1 and TRBJ1-2; D perhaps matches TRBD1 (6 bases). The CDR3 end is not reached by the read, which stops 3 residues before it; the germline J gene fills it in. Trimming stripped 5 bases from V and 3 bases from J, with 10 bases between. Per the germline V gene, CDR1 is DFQATT and CDR2 is SNEGSKA (reference sequence). CDR3 length equals 12 residues.

This clone was counted at least ten times. The missing CDR3 end, 3 residues past where the read stops, is filled in from the germline J gene. The J gene is TRBJ2-1, the V gene TRBV4-2, with TRBD2 matching 7 bases. Trimming removed 3 bases from V and 3 bases from J; junction bases left unmatched: 8. Germline CDR1 reads LGHNA; CDR2 reads YNFKEQ. The CDR3 consists of 16 residues. The CDR3 region is CASSQGTSEDYNEQFF. The CDR3 DNA, read in part, is TGTGCCAGCAGCCAGGGAACTAGCGAGGACTACAATGAG.

This clone was counted at least ten times. The sequence runs out 3 residues before the end of the CDR3; the remainder is reconstructed from the germline J gene. The genes are TRBV6-1 and TRBJ2-5; D call uncertain. Germline V gene sequence: CDR1 MNHNS, CDR2 SASEGT. The CDR3 length is 13 residues. Trimming took off 6 bases at V and 5 bases at J, with 13 bases between the two ends. The CDR3 protein is CASSESLGETQYF. CDR3 bases read: TGTGCCAGCAGCGAATCTTTAGGGGAGACC.

This clone was observed many times. Read data end 3 residues before the CDR3 end; the end is taken from the germline J gene. The V call is TRBV19, the J call TRBJ2-1; 9 nucleotides match TRBD2. The germline CDR1 and CDR2 sequences are LNHDA and SQIVND (reference sequence). This CDR3 spans 17 amino acids. The junction had 12 bases not matched to a gene; V was cut back by 4 bases and J by 5 bases. The DNA read from the CDR3 is TGTGCCAGTAGTACATCTCTCCGACTAGCGGCGCACAATGAG. It yields the protein CASSTSLRLAAHNE. The entire CDR3 sequence reads CASSTSLRLAAHNEQFF. The complete variable domain, with remaining parts taken from reference TRBV19 and TRBJ2-1, reads DGGITQSPKYLFRKEGQNVTLSCEQNLNHDAMYWYRQDPGQGLRLIYYSQIVNDFQKGDIAEGYSVSREKKESFPLTVTSAQKNPTAFYLCASSTSLRLAAHNEQFFGPGTRLTVL.

This clone has at least ten counts. The DNA ends 3 residues before the CDR3 does, and the rest of the CDR3 is filled in from the germline J gene. The gene calls are TRBV5-1 and TRBJ2-1; TRBD2 might be the D (5 bases). Germline values: CDR1 SGHRS, CDR2 YFSETQ. CDR3 length: 16 residues. V was pared by 0 bases and J by 0 bases, with 10 bases between. The CDR3 bases that were read are TGCGCCAGCAGCTTGGAACCGGGGAGCTCCTACAATGAG. Its translation: CASSLEPGSSYNE. The whole CDR3 reads CASSLEPGSSYNEQFF.

This clone was seen ten or more times. From the germline J gene comes the end of the CDR3, since the read stops 3 residues before it. The chain combines TRBV28 with TRBJ2-3; no firm D call. Trimming stripped 4 bases from V and 2 bases from J, with 7 bases between. Germline V lookup: CDR1 MDHEN, CDR2 SYDVKM. CDR3 length: 13 amino acids. The CDR3 DNA, read in part, is TGTGCCAGCAGTTCGGGTTCCACAGATACG. As protein: CASSSGSTDT. The CDR3 reads in full as CASSSGSTDTQYF.

This clone was counted at least ten times. The read finishes 3 residues shy of the CDR3 end, and the germline J gene is used to complete it. The V and J genes are TRBV7-9 and TRBJ2-7, with a possible D match to TRBD1 (6 bases). Germline V gene sequence: CDR1 SEHNR, CDR2 FQNEAQ (reference sequence). This CDR3 region has 14 residues. Trimming stripped 5 bases from V and 1 base from J, with 12 bases between. The sequenced CDR3 bases are TGTGCCAGCAGCCAAAAACAGGGTTCCTACGAG. Translated, it gives CASSQKQGSYE. The whole CDR3 sequence is CASSQKQGSYEQYF.

In this sample, this clone turned up many times. The read stops 3 residues short of the end of the CDR3; the missing end is completed from the germline J gene. V gene TRBV28 combines with J gene TRBJ1-1; 8 bases align to TRBD1. V lost 7 bases and J lost 7; bases outside the gene matches: 11. The CDR3 runs 14 residues. Looked up from germline, CDR1 is MDHEN and CDR2 is SYDVKM. The CDR3 protein is CASTVLQGVGEAFF. CDR3 DNA, as far as it was read: TGTGCCAGCACCGTATTACAGGGGGTTGGTGAA.

This clone was observed many times. The read terminates 3 residues before the CDR3 end, so the remaining end is supplied by the germline J gene. This chain connects TRBV12-3 or TRBV12-4 to TRBJ2-7; 7 nucleotides match TRBD2. With V trimmed by 2 bases and J by 6 bases, 10 bases remained unmatched. The CDR3 contains 15 residues. The CDR3 sequence: CASSLPWAGVGEQYF. CDR3 DNA, as far as it was read: TGTGCCAGCAGTTTACCCTGGGCGGGAGTGGGCGAG.

This clone was observed at least ten times. Read coverage stops 3 residues before the CDR3 terminus; the germline J gene supplies the remainder. V and J are TRBV20-1 and TRBJ2-5, with 10 bases lining up with TRBD1. V shed 5 bases and J 1 base; nucleotides not matched to a gene: 1. CDR3 length equals 13 residues. Looked up from germline, CDR1 is DFQATT and CDR2 is SNEGSKA (reference sequence). CDR3 sequence: CSAWTGGQETQYF. The CDR3 DNA, read in part, is TGCAGTGCTTGGACAGGGGGCCAAGAGACC.

This clone was seen ten or more times. The read ends 3 residues early relative to the CDR3; the germline J gene fills the gap. The chain combines TRBV5-1 with TRBJ1-5; D remains ambiguous. The CDR3 covers 13 residues. Germline V lookup: CDR1 SGHRS, CDR2 YFSETQ. Trimming cost V 0 bases and J 5 bases, with 6 bases left between them. The sequenced part of the CDR3 DNA is TGCGCCAGCAGCTTGGAAGGTCATCAGCCC. It translates to CASSLEGHQP. The whole CDR3 protein reads CASSLEGHQPQHF.

This clone was recorded at least ten times. The read ends 3 residues before the CDR3 terminus; that terminus is restored from the germline J gene. The rearrangement joins TRBV12-3 or TRBV12-4 to TRBJ2-3, with TRBD2 as a possible D gene (6 bases). Trimming removed 1 base at V and 7 bases at J, with 12 bases between. The CDR3 sequence is 14 residues long. CDR3: CASSLGWGENTQYF. Partial CDR3 DNA: TGTGCCAGCAGTTTAGGCTGGGGGGAGAATACG.

This clone appeared many times. The read ends 3 residues shy of where the CDR3 ends; the end is completed using the germline J gene. The chain links TRBV28 to TRBJ2-1; 8 bases align to TRBD2. Trimming took 1 base from V and 6 from J; bases not matched to a gene: 17. Germline V gene data show CDR1 as MDHEN and CDR2 as SYDVKM. The CDR3 consists of 19 residues. Incomplete CDR3 DNA: TGTGCCAGCAGTTTATACCGTCCCATAAGCGGGGGAGAACGCAATGAG. Its translation is CASSLYRPISGGERNE. In full, the CDR3 is CASSLYRPISGGERNEQFF.

This clone was counted at least ten times. The read ends 3 residues shy of where the CDR3 ends; the end is completed using the germline J gene. The genes are TRBV29-1 and TRBJ2-4; D is perhaps TRBD2 (5 bases). The CDR3 has 13 amino acids. Trimming pared 4 bases from V and 4 bases from J, leaving 11 bases between. Per the germline V gene, CDR1 is SQVTM and CDR2 is ANQGSEA. The CDR3 reads CSVVTGNKNIQYF. CDR3 DNA (partial): TGCAGCGTTGTGACGGGGAATAAAAACATT. Variable domain in full (rest from reference TRBV29-1 and TRBJ2-4): SAVISQKPSRDICQRGTSLTIQCQVDSQVTMMFWYRQQPGQSLTLIATANQGSEATYESGFVIDKFPISRPNLTFSTLTVSNMSPEDSSIYLCSVVTGNKNIQYFGAGTRLSVL.

Note on this clone: With the read ending 3 residues before the CDR3 end, the germline J gene is used to fill in that end. The chain uses TRBV11-1 and TRBJ2-7; 14 positions match TRBD2. The germline V gene has CDR1 SGHAT and CDR2 FQDESV (reference sequence). The junction had 4 bases not matched to a gene; V was cut back by 5 bases and J by 4 bases. The CDR3 spans 15 residues. The CDR3 DNA, read in part, is TGTGCCAGCAGCCGGACTAGCGGGAGGTATTACGAG. It encodes CASSRTSGRYYE. The whole CDR3 reads CASSRTSGRYYEQYF.

In this sample, this clone turned up a few times. Sequencing ends 3 residues short of the CDR3 end; the germline J gene provides the rest. The chain links TRBV19 to TRBJ1-3, with D unclear. V was clipped by 5 bases and J by 0 bases, with 8 bases between them. This CDR3 has 14 amino acids. Germline V gives CDR1 LNHDA, CDR2 SQIVND (reference sequence). The CDR3 here is CASSAPRSGNTIYF. CDR3 DNA, as far as it was read: TGTGCCAGTAGTGCCCCGCGCTCTGGAAACACC.

Notes on this clone: The sequenced fragment ends 3 residues before the CDR3 boundary, so the rest is inferred from the germline J gene. The V call is TRBV2, the J call TRBJ1-5; D is unclear. The V end lost 2 bases, the J end lost 4 bases, and 9 bases lay between the germline ends. Germline CDR1 is SNHLY and CDR2 is FYNNEI. The CDR3 covers 14 residues. The CDR3 region is CASSERVGNQPQHF. CDR3 DNA (partial): TGTGCCAGCAGTGAAAGGGTAGGGAATCAGCCC.